Listed below are T cell receptor beta chains from one sample, sequenced in a study of T cells in localized non-small cell lung cancer. Only in-frame clones appear in the TCRdb table, and some are missing; sequencing was by immunoSEQ multiplex PCR. Among under 2,000 clones listed, more than 30% were seen once. Specimen: lung tumor tissue, collected before any cancer treatment. These receptors came from a male donor aged 60 or older with stage III squamous cell lung carcinoma. The CDR3 runs from the conserved cysteine through the conserved F or W. The D gene is left open where the match is weak. Some rows have no size entry. The others give once, few or many, or a class for an expanded clone.

size: few
V: TRBV11-3
J: TRBJ2-3
D: TRBD1
length: 17
DNA: TGTGCCAGCAGCTTGGACAGGGGTAGAGGGATCACAGATACGCAGTATTTT
CDR3: CASSLDRGRGITDTQYF

size: few
V: TRBV4-1
J: TRBJ1-3
D: .
length: 15
DNA: TGCGCCAGCAGCCAAGACCTAGAGGCTGGAAACACCATATATTTT
CDR3: CASSQDLEAGNTIYF

size: .
V: TRBV29-1
J: TRBJ1-3
D: .
length: 12
DNA: TGCAGCGTTGATACGGGCCGAAACACCATATATTTT
CDR3: CSVDTGRNTIYF

size: medium-sized
V: TRBV11-3
J: TRBJ2-5
D: .
length: 14
DNA: TGTGCCAGCAGCCAGAGAACAGGGAAGGAGACCCAGTACTTC
CDR3: CASSQRTGKETQYF

size: .
V: TRBV28
J: TRBJ1-1
D: TRBD1
length: 15
DNA: TGTGCCAGCAGGAGACAGGGACCGGCGGGGCGGGAAGCTTTCTTT
CDR3: CASRRQGPAGREAFF

size: .
V: TRBV19
J: TRBJ1-2
D: .
length: 12
DNA: TGTGCCAGTAGTATAGCCGGGGGTGGAAGTACCTTC
CDR3: CASSIAGGGSTF

size: .
V: TRBV19
J: TRBJ2-7
D: .
length: 16
DNA: TGTGCCAGTAGTCTTGGTTGGGGCCGGAGCTCCTACGAGCAGTACTTC
CDR3: CASSLGWGRSSYEQYF

size: .
V: TRBV14
J: TRBJ1-5
D: .
length: 12
DNA: TGTGCCAGCAGCCAAGGGGGACAGCCCCAGCATTTT
CDR3: CASSQGGQPQHF

size: medium-sized
V: TRBV9
J: TRBJ1-4
D: .
length: 13
DNA: TGTGCCAGCAGTCGGCAGACTAATGAAAAACTGTTTTTT
CDR3: CASSRQTNEKLFF

size: few
V: TRBV19
J: TRBJ1-1
D: .
length: 15
DNA: TGTGCCAGCCTTGAGGGGCGGCTTGAGAACACTGAAGCTTTCTTT
CDR3: CASLEGRLENTEAFF

size: medium-sized
V: TRBV11-3
J: TRBJ1-1
D: .
length: 15
DNA: TGTGCCAGCAGCTTAGGTGGCGCCGGGAACACTGAAGCTTTCTTT
CDR3: CASSLGGAGNTEAFF

size: .
V: TRBV11-3
J: TRBJ2-2
D: TRBD2
length: 15
DNA: TGTGCCAGCAGCCAGCGGGGGTTAGGGACCGGGGAGCTGTTTTTT
CDR3: CASSQRGLGTGELFF

size: .
V: TRBV6-8
J: TRBJ1-3
D: TRBD1
length: 16
DNA: TGTGCCAGCAGTTACTCTTCGACAGGGTCTGGAAACACCATATATTTT
CDR3: CASSYSSTGSGNTIYF

size: .
V: TRBV9
J: TRBJ2-3
D: .
length: 15
DNA: TGTGCCAGCAGTCCGAACAGTCCCCAGACAGATACGCAGTATTTT
CDR3: CASSPNSPQTDTQYF

size: few
V: TRBV9
J: TRBJ2-3
D: TRBD2
length: 14
DNA: TGTGCCAGCAGCTCCCGATGGGGGGGAGATACGCAGTATTTT
CDR3: CASSSRWGGDTQYF

size: few
V: TRBV10-3
J: TRBJ1-3
D: .
length: 13
DNA: TGTGCCAGCAGTGAGGACCCTGGAAACACCATATATTTT
CDR3: CASSEDPGNTIYF

size: few
V: TRBV9
J: TRBJ1-2
D: TRBD1
length: 13
DNA: TGTGCCAGCAGTGAGACAGGGCGCTATGGCTACACCTTC
CDR3: CASSETGRYGYTF

size: .
V: TRBV30
J: TRBJ1-3
D: .
length: 15
DNA: TGTGCCTGGAGTAGGTTGGGGACCTCTGGAAACACCATATATTTT
CDR3: CAWSRLGTSGNTIYF

size: medium-sized
V: TRBV9
J: TRBJ2-5
D: .
length: 15
DNA: TGTGCCAGCAGTGAAGGAGCCAGGGGCACGGAGACCCAGTACTTC
CDR3: CASSEGARGTETQYF

size: medium-sized
V: TRBV11-3
J: TRBJ1-5
D: .
length: 15
DNA: TGTGCCAGCACTGTCGGTAGAGGACAGAATCAGCCCCAGCATTTT
CDR3: CASTVGRGQNQPQHF

size: medium-sized
V: TRBV11-3
J: TRBJ2-1
D: TRBD1
length: 15
DNA: TGTGCCAGCAGCTCCGGACAGGGGAGGTACAATGAGCAGTTCTTC
CDR3: CASSSGQGRYNEQFF

size: .
V: TRBV9
J: TRBJ1-6
D: .
length: 15
DNA: TGTGCCAGCAGCGCCCGGACGGACCTAGGATCACCCCTCCACTTT
CDR3: CASSARTDLGSPLHF

size: medium-sized
V: TRBV9
J: TRBJ1-6
D: TRBD1
length: 14
DNA: TGTGCCAGCAGCATCCGGGACAGAAATTCACCCCTCCACTTT
CDR3: CASSIRDRNSPLHF

size: .
V: TRBV29-1
J: TRBJ2-2
D: .
length: 14
DNA: TGCAGCGTTACAGGGCTTATACCCTCCGGGGAGCTGTTTTTT
CDR3: CSVTGLIPSGELFF

size: medium-sized
V: TRBV11-3
J: TRBJ2-3
D: .
length: 16
DNA: TGTGCCAGCAGCAACCACAGGGTTACCCTCGGGGATACGCAGTATTTT
CDR3: CASSNHRVTLGDTQYF

size: .
V: TRBV9
J: TRBJ1-2
D: TRBD1
length: 12
DNA: TGTGCCAGGACAGGGACTAACTATGGCTACACCTTC
CDR3: CARTGTNYGYTF

size: few
V: TRBV10-3
J: TRBJ1-1
D: .
length: 13
DNA: TGTGCCATCATTTCAGAAGACAGTCCTGGGGCTTTCTTT
CDR3: CAIISEDSPGAFF

size: hyperexpanded
V: TRBV9
J: TRBJ1-4
D: .
length: 15
DNA: TGTGCCAGCAGCGACAGGACAGCAACTAATGAAAAACTGTTTTTT
CDR3: CASSDRTATNEKLFF

size: few
V: TRBV18
J: TRBJ1-1
D: .
length: 16
DNA: TGTGCCAGCTCATCACAAGTCCGGGCAGTGAACACTGAAGCTTTCTTT
CDR3: CASSSQVRAVNTEAFF

size: few
V: TRBV23-1
J: TRBJ1-2
D: TRBD1
length: 13
DNA: TGCGCCAGCAGTCAAAACAGGGGAAACGGCTACACCTTC
CDR3: CASSQNRGNGYTF

size: few
V: TRBV6-8
J: TRBJ1-5
D: .
length: 15
DNA: TGTGCCAGCAGTTATGGGCAGAATAGCAATCAGCCCCAGCATTTT
CDR3: CASSYGQNSNQPQHF

size: few
V: TRBV6-8
J: TRBJ1-6
D: TRBD1
length: 15
DNA: TGTGCCAGCAGCGGGCAGGGGGCGATGCATTCACCCCTCCACTTT
CDR3: CASSGQGAMHSPLHF

size: few
V: TRBV11-3
J: TRBJ2-5
D: .
length: 15
DNA: TGTGCCAGCAGCTTAATAGGGACAAGGGAAGAGACCCAGTACTTC
CDR3: CASSLIGTREETQYF

size: .
V: TRBV19
J: TRBJ2-7
D: .
length: 13
DNA: TGTGCCAGTAGTATAATTCTCCTAGACCACCAGTACTTC
CDR3: CASSIILLDHQYF

size: few
V: TRBV19
J: TRBJ1-6
D: .
length: 15
DNA: TGTGCCAGTAGCTTCGCCGGGACCCCTAATTCACCCCTCCACTTT
CDR3: CASSFAGTPNSPLHF

size: few
V: TRBV23-1
J: TRBJ1-2
D: .
length: 15
DNA: TGCGCCAGCAGCCTTGGCGGCCCGGCTAACTATGGCTACACCTTC
CDR3: CASSLGGPANYGYTF

size: medium-sized
V: TRBV11-3
J: TRBJ2-1
D: TRBD1
length: 16
DNA: TGTGCCAGCAGCTGGTCCGGACAGGGAGCCTACAATGAGCAGTTCTTC
CDR3: CASSWSGQGAYNEQFF

size: few
V: TRBV7-7
J: TRBJ2-1
D: .
length: 15
DNA: TGTGCCAGCAGCTCACGCTTCGAACAGATCTTTTTGCAGTTCTTC
CDR3: CASSSRFEQIFLQFF

size: medium-sized
V: TRBV11-3
J: TRBJ1-2
D: TRBD1
length: 14
DNA: TGTGCCAGCAGCTTCCCAGGGGGACACTATGGCTACACCTTC
CDR3: CASSFPGGHYGYTF

size: few
V: TRBV9
J: TRBJ2-1
D: .
length: 13
DNA: TGTGCCAGCAGCGTAGGACCCCACAATGAGCAGTTCTTC
CDR3: CASSVGPHNEQFF